This entry features one T cell receptor beta chain sequence. V lost 3 bases to trimming and J lost 3 bases; unmatched junction nucleotides: 3. The CDR3 is 14 amino acids. From germline, CDR1 is KGHSH and CDR2 LQKENI. Seattle patients were enrolled while actively infected and followed longitudinally. In the authors' methods: Scientists estimated how many nucleated cells there were by amplifying reference gene primers. Here immunoSEQ multiplex PCR was the method, and the copy in TCRdb shows in-frame clones only, minus some. Clonal size and the V and J genes are those of that table, whereas D and trimming came from the DNA. The table shows roughly 120,000 clones, with approximately 85% occurring only once. The sample comes from a study of blood T cell repertoires in COVID-19. Study information: Acute-phase and convalescent COVID-19 samples originated in the United States, Italy and Spain. T cells, B-cell-depleted T cells, or PBMCs supplied cDNA or gDNA.

This sequence joins TRBV18 and TRBJ2-7; 9 nucleotides align to TRBD1. The sample consisted of peripheral blood. This TCR came from an elderly woman with COVID-19, enrolled during active disease. As DNA, the CDR3 is TGTGCCAGCTCACCCAAGACAGGGGGCTACGAGCAGTACTTC. It is translated as CASSPKTGGYEQYF.